Here is one TCR beta chain with its context. Its antigen is not known. The entry originates in a study of shared clonotypes between healthy human individuals. Study-wide results and limits: Sorted-subset samples were not fully sequenced, rarefaction indicated.

As originally analysed: ImmunoSEQ junction-only sequences lacked quality scores, so their filtering differed. Assay: immunoSEQ multiplex PCR; the TCRdb copy retains only in-frame clones and omits some. The DNA gave D and trimming, while V, J and clone size come from that table. The top ten clones hold under 0.45% of a sample with 2 million to 2.5 million clones, approximately 95% of them seen once. This CDR3 spans 17 amino acids. Germline V lookup: CDR1 SEHNR, CDR2 FQNEAQ (reference sequence). Between the trimmed V and J ends, which lost 0 bases and 0 bases, there was a span of 12 bases. The chain has TRBV7-9 and TRBJ1-5; D is ambiguous. This clonotype originated in a man younger than 35 in good health. Some clones in this sample may be carry-over from other donors' samples. The sample was naive CD4+ T cells from PBMCs. Subset reported: CD45RA+ positively selected. CDR3 region: CASSLAVTGYSNQPQHF. The DNA of the CDR3 is TGTGCCAGCAGCTTAGCAGTGACGGGCTATAGCAATCAGCCCCAGCATTTT.